One and the same sample provided the 28 T cell receptor beta chains below, sequenced in a study of OX40 agonist ivuxolimab in advanced cancers. Assay: immunoSEQ multiplex PCR; the TCRdb copy retains only in-frame clones and omits some. Here the sample spans more than 60,000 clones, approximately 89% being singletons. The sequencing here drew on CD4+ or CD8+ T cells sorted from blood, taken in a trial of the OX40 agonist ivuxolimab. Receptors originate from an adult with an advanced solid tumor such as melanoma, head and neck, liver or kidney cancer.

CDR3 sequence reads: CASSSGQYQPQHF. Here the CDR3 DNA reads TGTGCCAGCAGCTCAGGCCAGTATCAGCCCCAGCATTTT. The gene calls are TRBV6-5 and TRBJ1-5; D unclear. This CDR3 contains 13 residues. From germline, CDR1 is MNHEY and CDR2 SVGAGI. Trimming removed 6 bases from V and 5 bases from J, with 11 bases in between.

V usage is TRBV6-6 and J usage is TRBJ2-7; D is perhaps TRBD2 (5 bases). Trimming pared 10 bases from V and 5 bases from J, leaving 21 bases between. Looked up from germline, CDR1 is MNHNY and CDR2 is SVGAGI (reference sequence). The CDR3 spans 14 residues. DNA of the CDR3: TGTGCCACCACCCAGCGGAGAGGGTTTGACGAGCAGTACTTC. It translates to CATTQRRGFDEQYF.

This chain connects TRBV7-9 to TRBJ1-2; no clear D gene. This CDR3 has 15 amino acids. CDR1 and CDR2 from the germline V gene are SEHNR and FQNEAQ (reference sequence). Trimming pared 0 bases from V and 5 bases from J, leaving 13 bases between. The CDR3 nucleotides read TGTGCCAGCAGCTTAGCACAGCCGATATATTATGGCTACACCTTC. This gives the protein CASSLAQPIYYGYTF.

V gene TRBV11-3 combines with J gene TRBJ2-7; the match to TRBD1 covers 9 bases. The CDR3 sequence is 16 residues long. The germline gives CDR1 SGHNT, CDR2 YENEEA. Germline trimming cut 5 bases from V and 5 bases from J; bases unmatched to any gene: 13. The CDR3 loop is CASSPKTGTGIDEQYF. In nucleotides, the CDR3 is TGTGCCAGCAGCCCAAAAACCGGGACAGGGATCGACGAGCAGTACTTC.

The rearrangement uses TRBV5-1 and TRBJ2-7; D is possibly TRBD1 or TRBD2 (5 bases each). This CDR3 spans 15 amino acids. V lost 1 base to trimming and J lost 0 bases, with 11 bases between them. Germline CDR1 SGHRS, CDR2 YFSETQ. CDR3 bases: TGCGCCAGCAGCTTGTCTGGGGGATCCTCCTACGAGCAGTACTTC. Translating gives CASSLSGGSSYEQYF.

J is TRBJ1-1 and V is TRBV27; D is ambiguous. V gave up 0 bases and J gave up 1 base, with 3 bases separating them. In germline, CDR1 is MNHEY, CDR2 SMNVEV (reference sequence). This CDR3 contains 13 residues. CDR3 loop: CASSLSRNTEAFF. CDR3 coding DNA: TGTGCCAGCAGTTTATCAAGGAACACTGAAGCTTTCTTT.

The rearrangement links TRBV10-3 to TRBJ1-1, with TRBD1 identical over 11 bases. This CDR3 is built from 15 residues. In germline, CDR1 is ENHRY, CDR2 SYGVKD. Trimming took 2 bases from V and 3 from J; bases not matched to a gene: 2. CDR3 DNA sequence: TGTGCCATCAGTGAGGCGGGACAGGGGGACACTGAAGCTTTCTTT. Translating gives CAISEAGQGDTEAFF.

The chain carries TRBV29-1 and TRBJ2-1; D ambiguous. The CDR3 has 11 residues. From germline, CDR1 is SQVTM and CDR2 ANQGSEA. V was clipped by 4 bases and J by 2 bases, with 3 bases between them. CDR3 protein: CSVGTYNEQFF. DNA of the CDR3: TGCAGCGTTGGGACCTACAATGAGCAGTTCTTC.

The chain is built from TRBV4-1 and TRBJ1-4; TRBD1 is a possible D gene (6 bases). Trimming stripped 1 base from V and 8 bases from J, with 14 bases between. The CDR3 contains 15 residues. Germline loops: CDR1 MGHRA, CDR2 YSYEKL. CDR3 sequence reads: CASSQGIQGGEKLFF. Written as DNA, the CDR3 is TGCGCCAGCAGCCAAGGGATACAGGGAGGGGAAAAACTGTTTTTT.

The CDR3 DNA reads as TGTGCCAGCAGTTCCGGGACCGCCCGGGGTGAAAAACTGTTTTTT. Its protein product is CASSSGTARGEKLFF. The rearrangement uses TRBV28 and TRBJ1-4; D possibly corresponds to TRBD1 (5 bases). Trimming left V 4 bases short and J 7 bases short, with 16 bases between. Germline values: CDR1 MDHEN, CDR2 SYDVKM. The CDR3 is 15 amino acids. Combining the CDR3 with reference TRBV28 and TRBJ1-4 gives the whole variable domain DVKVTQSSRYLVKRTGEKVFLECVQDMDHENMFWYRQDPGLGLRLIYFSYDVKMKEKGDIPEGYSVSREKKERFSLILESASTNQTSMYLCASSSGTARGEKLFFGSGTQLSVL.

CDR3 sequence (DNA): TGTGCCAGCTCCCCGGACAGCCTCTATGGCTACACCTTC. Translating gives CASSPDSLYGYTF. This chain joins TRBV18 and TRBJ1-2; weak D call: TRBD1 (6 bases). The CDR3 spans 13 residues. V gave up 6 bases and J gave up 4 bases, with 12 bases separating them. Germline CDR1 and CDR2: KGHSH and LQKENI.

The chain uses TRBV28 and TRBJ1-4, with TRBD1 matching 8 bases. The CDR3 runs to 17 residues. Germline trimming cut 5 bases from V and 3 bases from J; bases unmatched to any gene: 11. CDR1 and CDR2 (germline): MDHEN, SYDVKM. The CDR3 sequence is CASSPPGGSLANEKLFF. The CDR3 nucleotides read TGTGCCAGCAGTCCCCCAGGGGGCTCTTTGGCTAATGAAAAACTGTTTTTT.

The chain joins TRBV10-3 to TRBJ2-7; 7 nucleotides align to TRBD2. This CDR3 has 14 amino acids. CDR1 and CDR2 from the germline V gene are ENHRY and SYGVKD. Trimming at V came to 6 bases and at J to 2 bases, leaving 7 bases not matched to a gene. The DNA of the CDR3 is TGTGCCATCAGGGGCAGCGGGAATACCTACGAGCAGTACTTC. It is translated as CAIRGSGNTYEQYF.

This clone was seen a few times. The rearrangement links TRBV2 to TRBJ1-2; D not certain. CDR1 is SNHLY and CDR2 is FYNNEI in the germline V gene. V lost 3 bases to trimming and J lost 0 bases, with 8 bases between them. The CDR3 has 14 amino acids. The CDR3: CASSDFLSNYGYTF. Written as DNA, the CDR3 is TGTGCCAGCAGTGATTTTCTGTCTAACTATGGCTACACCTTC.

The rearrangement joins TRBV6-1 to TRBJ2-1, with a tentative D call TRBD2 (7 bases). Germline CDR1 and CDR2: MNHNS and SASEGT. This CDR3 comprises 14 residues. The V gene lost 8 bases and the J gene lost 4 bases, with 15 bases spanning the gap. The CDR3 loop is CASEGGGRYNEQFF. CDR3 sequence (DNA): TGTGCCAGCGAGGGGGGAGGGAGATACAATGAGCAGTTCTTC.

This clone has just a few counts. The chain uses TRBV5-1 and TRBJ2-3, with TRBD1 identical over 9 bases. Germline V gene data show CDR1 as SGHRS and CDR2 as YFSETQ. The V and J ends lost 6 bases and 4 bases, in that order; junction bases with no gene match: 9. CDR3 length: 15 residues. The CDR3 loop is CASTRTGDTADTQYF. The DNA for the CDR3 is TGCGCCAGCACCCGGACAGGGGATACGGCAGATACGCAGTATTTT.

The chain is built from TRBV7-9 and TRBJ2-3, with D possibly TRBD2 on 5 matching bases. V shed 5 bases and J shed 2 bases, with 11 bases lying between them. Germline values: CDR1 SEHNR, CDR2 FQNEAQ (reference sequence). The CDR3 consists of 14 residues. CDR3 DNA: TGTGCCAGCAGCCCCCCGGGGATCACAGATACGCAGTATTTT. Residues: CASSPPGITDTQYF.

This chain's CDR3 is CASSSPSLAVRYNEQFF. The DNA of the CDR3 is TGTGCCAGCAGTTCCCCATCCCTAGCTGTCCGTTACAATGAGCAGTTCTTC. This chain uses TRBV28 with TRBJ2-1, with a possible D match to TRBD2 (5 bases). There are 17 residues in the CDR3. CDR1 MDHEN and CDR2 SYDVKM come from the germline V gene. Trimming removed 4 bases at V and 4 bases at J, with 20 bases between.

Here the CDR3 DNA reads TGTGCCAGCAGTGAAGTGTCCCAGGGAGGGTACTTC. This gives the protein CASSEVSQGGYF. The genes are TRBV6-1 and TRBJ2-7; D may be TRBD2 (6 bases). Per germline, CDR1 MNHNS and CDR2 SASEGT. The CDR3 totals 12 residues. Trimming removed 1 base from V and 12 bases from J, with 13 bases in between.

The rearrangement joins TRBV9 to TRBJ2-1; the match to TRBD2 covers 8 bases. Germline loops: CDR1 SGDLS, CDR2 YYNGEE. The trim removed 0 bases at V and 3 bases at J, leaving 2 bases unmatched. CDR3 size: 15 residues. The CDR3 DNA follows: TGTGCCAGCAGCGTAGTCGGGACTAGCTACAATGAGCAGTTCTTC. Protein product: CASSVVGTSYNEQFF.

As regards this clone: It may be a read error: a sequence one base away is much more abundant. The chain employs TRBV7-2 and TRBJ1-1; D ambiguous. The CDR3 extends over 13 amino acids. The germline gives CDR1 SGHTA, CDR2 FQGNSA. Trimming stripped 5 bases from V and 0 bases from J, with 7 bases between. The CDR3 here is CASSLKVNTEAFF. CDR3 nucleotides: TGTGCCAGCAGCCTGAAGGTGAACACTGAAGCTTTCTTT.

The chain couples TRBV5-8 to TRBJ1-5; a possible D gene is TRBD1 (5 bases). The CDR3 covers 15 residues. Germline V lookup: CDR1 SGHTS, CDR2 YDEGEE. V was clipped by 6 bases and J by 2 bases, with 15 bases between them. CDR3 amino acids: CASILGGTGNQPQHF. CDR3 bases: TGTGCCAGCATCCTTGGGGGTACGGGCAATCAGCCCCAGCATTTT. The variable domain in full, with the rest retrieved from reference TRBV5-8 and TRBJ1-5, is EAGVTQSPTHLIKTRGQQATLRCSPISGHTSVYWYQQALGLGLQFLLWYDEGEERNRGNFPPRFSGRQFPNYSSELNVNALELEDSALYLCASILGGTGNQPQHFGDGTRLSIL.

The chain carries TRBV28 and TRBJ1-1; no definite D call. Trimming cost V 1 base and J 3 bases, with 9 bases left between them. The germline gives CDR1 MDHEN, CDR2 SYDVKM. This CDR3 is built from 14 residues. CDR3 in amino acids: CASSLYREDTEAFF. The DNA for the CDR3 is TGTGCCAGCAGTTTATATAGGGAGGACACTGAAGCTTTCTTT. Together with reference TRBV28 and TRBJ1-1, the CDR3 gives the full variable domain: DVKVTQSSRYLVKRTGEKVFLECVQDMDHENMFWYRQDPGLGLRLIYFSYDVKMKEKGDIPEGYSVSREKKERFSLILESASTNQTSMYLCASSLYREDTEAFFGQGTRLTVV.

This chain links TRBV6-5 with TRBJ1-1; D possibly corresponds to TRBD1 (6 bases). Germline CDR1 MNHEY, CDR2 SVGAGI. V was trimmed by 4 bases and J by 1 base, leaving 13 bases between them. The length of the CDR3 is 15 residues. The CDR3 coding sequence is TGTGCCAGCAGTTTACAGGGCATATCGAACACTGAAGCTTTCTTT. It encodes CASSLQGISNTEAFF.

The rearrangement joins TRBV7-8 to TRBJ2-2; TRBD2 might be the D (6 bases). CDR1 is SGHVS and CDR2 is FQNEAQ in the germline V gene. The CDR3 covers 13 residues. Trimming took 6 bases from V and 7 from J, leaving 12 bases between them. The CDR3 here is CASSASVSGELFF. DNA for the CDR3: TGTGCCAGCAGTGCTAGCGTTAGCGGGGAGCTGTTTTTT.

The gene calls are TRBV6-6 and TRBJ1-5, with D uncertain. Per the germline V gene, CDR1 is MNHNY and CDR2 is SVGAGI (reference sequence). This CDR3 region has 13 residues. V was clipped by 7 bases and J by 3 bases, with 10 bases between them. The chain's CDR3 is CASTHAYNQPQHF. The CDR3, as DNA: TGTGCCAGCACCCACGCTTACAATCAGCCCCAGCATTTT.

The chain carries TRBV10-1 and TRBJ2-7; 10 bases align to TRBD2. The CDR3 is made up of 15 amino acids. CDR1 and CDR2 (germline): WNHNN, SYGVQD (reference sequence). The J segment lost 3 bases and the V segment lost 0 bases, leaving 2 bases of the junction unmatched. CDR3 DNA sequence: TGCGCCAGCAGTGAGTCCCTAGCGGGAGTCTACGAGCAGTACTTC. As protein: CASSESLAGVYEQYF.

The count of this clone is one. CDR3 sequence: CASSSMGSRSYEQYF. The CDR3 DNA reads TGTGCCAGCAGCTCCATGGGTAGCCGTTCCTACGAGCAGTACTTC. The chain uses TRBV7-8 and TRBJ2-7; D is unclear. Per germline, CDR1 SGHVS and CDR2 FQNEAQ. V was pared by 4 bases and J by 1 base, with 14 bases between. The CDR3 is 15 residues long.